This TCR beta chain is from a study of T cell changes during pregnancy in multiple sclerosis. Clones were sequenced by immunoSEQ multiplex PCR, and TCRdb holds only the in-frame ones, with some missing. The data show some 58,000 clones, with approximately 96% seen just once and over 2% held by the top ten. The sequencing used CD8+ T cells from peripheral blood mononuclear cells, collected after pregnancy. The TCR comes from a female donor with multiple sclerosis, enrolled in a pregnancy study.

The CDR3 nucleotides are TGTGCCAGCAGTTTAAGGCTGGGACAGGGCACAGATACGCAGTATTTT. It encodes CASSLRLGQGTDTQYF. The chain employs TRBV27 and TRBJ2-3, with 8 bases matching TRBD1. The CDR3 is 16 residues long. The V segment lost 2 bases and the J segment 1 base; nucleotides outside the gene matches: 5. Per germline, CDR1 MNHEY and CDR2 SMNVEV (reference sequence).